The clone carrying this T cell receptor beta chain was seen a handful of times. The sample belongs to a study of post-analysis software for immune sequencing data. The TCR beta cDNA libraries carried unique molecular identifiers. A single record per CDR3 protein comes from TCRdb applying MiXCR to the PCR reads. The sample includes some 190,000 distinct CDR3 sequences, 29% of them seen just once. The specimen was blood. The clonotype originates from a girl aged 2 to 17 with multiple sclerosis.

CDR3 DNA: TGCAGTGCTATCAGTCCGACCTTGGGGTCGGGCTCCTACAATGAGCAGTTCTTC. It codes for CSAISPTLGSGSYNEQFF. V gene TRBV20-1 combines with J gene TRBJ2-1; D not resolved. The germline V gene has CDR1 DFQATT and CDR2 SNEGSKA (reference sequence). CDR3 size: 18 residues. Trimming took off 4 bases at V and 0 bases at J, with 22 bases between the two ends.